The TCR beta chain under discussion was sequenced for a study of identical twins. Study-level results: For monozygotic twins, models underestimated out-of-frame TCR alpha sharing. Instead of following the same donors, the conclusions were based on cross-sectional statistical analysis.

Template switching added a universal primer site, and cDNA bore unique molecular identifiers. A single record per CDR3 protein comes from TCRdb applying MiXCR to the 5' RACE reads. The sample contains about 490,000 distinct CDR3 sequences, 15% of which appear only once. Concerning this clonotype itself: Its target is not known.

From germline, CDR1 is SGHAT and CDR2 FQDESV (reference sequence). V shed 7 bases, J shed 0 bases, and the junction held 21 bases outside the gene matches. The CDR3 has 21 amino acids. Healthy Caucasians alone served as donors. These data are also associated with another study on yellow fever vaccine responses in identical twins.

The chain couples TRBV11-1 to TRBJ2-2, with 9 bases aligning to TRBD2. The receptor was isolated from a woman under 30 in good health. Input material: CD4+ T cells sorted from blood. The CDR3 sequence: CASNPTLTSGGPSPNTGELFF. CDR3 in DNA: TGTGCCAGCAACCCGACTTTGACTAGCGGCGGCCCCTCGCCGAACACCGGGGAGCTGTTTTTT.